Included here is one TCR beta chain sequence, with context. Its antigen is unknown. Profiling relied on immunoSEQ multiplex PCR, and the TCRdb table lists in-frame clones only, not all of them. Of more than 500,000 clones in the sample, about 95% were seen once. Naive CD8 cells lacked CD45RO, underwent positive selection for CCR7 and left out terminally differentiated effector memory CD45RA+ cells. Nashville, Tennessee was home to all donors, each a Caucasian adult. The data derive from a study of shared clonotypes between healthy human individuals. Whole-study results and caveats: The four-donor shared clonotypes exceeded non-shared clonotypes in generation probability, with non-shared ones scoring lower.

Germline V gene sequence: CDR1 MNHEY, CDR2 SMNVEV (reference sequence). The CDR3 extends over 14 amino acids. Trimming removed 7 bases at V and 4 bases at J, with 15 bases between. The genes are TRBV27 and TRBJ2-3, with D possibly TRBD1 on 6 matching bases. The source material was naive CD8+ T cells sorted from blood. The TCR originated in a woman between 25 and 40 years old in good health. CDR3 DNA: TGTGCCAGCACCTCACAACAGGGCCCAGATACGCAGTATTTT. Translating it yields CASTSQQGPDTQYF.